This T cell receptor (beta chain) comes out of a study of T cells in Graves' hyperthyroidism and ophthalmopathy. The investigators amplified TCR beta CDR3 regions from RNA transcripts. The HTBI primer set drove a first-round RT-PCR of the TCR CDR3. TCRdb reprocessed the multiplex PCR reads with MiXCR, giving one entry per CDR3 protein. The sample has 380,000 or so distinct CDR3 sequences; about 13% are singletons. The table lists this clonotype with a few counts. Per the germline V gene, CDR1 is GTSNPN and CDR2 is SVGIG (reference sequence). This CDR3 is built from 12 residues. The V end lost 5 bases, the J end lost 0 bases, and 2 bases lay between the germline ends. Aged 18 to 65, the patients had hyperthyroidism that was newly diagnosed and had lasted under 2 months.

The chain is built from TRBV30 and TRBJ1-6, with D uncertain. Input material: blood. This TCR came from a man aged 25-40 years with Graves' hyperthyroidism that later progressed to Graves' ophthalmopathy. The CDR3 nucleotides are TGTGCCTGGCACTCCTATAATTCACCCCTCCACTTT. This translates into CAWHSYNSPLHF.